These T cell receptor beta chains were read from a single sample in a study of T cells in Graves' hyperthyroidism and ophthalmopathy. TCRdb used MiXCR to reprocess the multiplex PCR reads, holding one entry per CDR3 protein. The sample includes under 300,000 distinct CDR3 sequences, approximately 15% seen only once; the top ten take 13%. Input material: blood. These receptors were taken from a woman aged 40 to 55 with Graves' hyperthyroidism that later progressed to Graves' ophthalmopathy. CDR3s include the opening cysteine and the closing phenylalanine or tryptophan. A D gene is named only where the DNA matches it firmly.

v_call	cdr3_length	d_call	j_call	cdr3_aa
TRBV19	16	-	TRBJ1-5	CASSILGGMSNQPQHF
TRBV29-1	10	-	TRBJ2-1	CSATFDEQFF
TRBV27	16	TRBD2	TRBJ2-1	CASSLQGLAGIHEQFF
TRBV28	15	-	TRBJ1-5	CASSLIGPKVQPQHF
TRBV27	15	-	TRBJ1-2	CASSLRGHRNYGYTF
TRBV7-8	19	-	TRBJ2-7	CASSLARGSLRDSSYEQYF
TRBV4-2	18	-	TRBJ2-5	CASSQDSIPTRPRETQYF
TRBV27	14	-	TRBJ1-4	CASSLGDRNEKLFF
TRBV4-1	16	TRBD1	TRBJ2-7	CASSPTGQGKAYEQYF
TRBV5-1	14	-	TRBJ2-1	CASSRESSYNEQFF
TRBV27	13	-	TRBJ2-3	CASSLRGTDTQYF
TRBV18	17	TRBD2	TRBJ2-1	CASSPGTSGSWYNEQFF
TRBV5-5	16	TRBD2	TRBJ2-1	CASTPPLAGRSGEQFF
TRBV11-2	17	-	TRBJ2-3	CASSLDLRRTSTDTQYF
TRBV7-9	14	TRBD1	TRBJ2-7	CASARDRGPYEQYF
TRBV11-3	15	-	TRBJ2-1	CASSLMGGEYNEQFF
TRBV29-1	14	TRBD1	TRBJ2-2	CSVVFPGGTGELFF
TRBV19	19	-	TRBJ1-2	CASSCGYTFGSGTRDGYTF
TRBV5-1	17	-	TRBJ2-1	CASCKSGSAGVYNEQFF
TRBV11-2	13	-	TRBJ2-7	CASSLTQSYEQYF
TRBV19	14	TRBD2	TRBJ2-3	CASVGGRVTDTQYF
TRBV6-1	14	-	TRBJ1-5	CASRRRDINQPQHF
TRBV15	15	-	TRBJ2-2	CATSSGTTNTGELFF
TRBV18	15	-	TRBJ2-7	CASSREFHSSYEQYF
TRBV2	17	TRBD1	TRBJ2-5	CASSLHSGQGAFETQYF
TRBV20-1	16	-	TRBJ2-3	CSAGAVGISFADTQYF
TRBV7-9	16	TRBD2	TRBJ2-3	CASSSGLAGVADTQYF
TRBV7-9	14	-	TRBJ2-2	CASSHFSGAGELFF
TRBV27	17	TRBD1	TRBJ2-3	CASSAMTGGASTDTQYF
TRBV28	14	-	TRBJ1-4	CASRDTSTNEKLFF
TRBV4-1	14	-	TRBJ1-1	CASSQDMFPTEAFF
TRBV11-1	15	-	TRBJ2-5	CASSLLGGKEETQYF
TRBV20-1	14	TRBD2	TRBJ2-3	CSASAGGPTDTQYF
TRBV13	15	-	TRBJ2-1	CASSPPDSWVDEQFF
TRBV12-3/TRBV12-4	11	-	TRBJ1-1	CASSLGWGAFF
TRBV18	14	TRBD2	TRBJ2-5	CASTSQERERAQYF
TRBV25-1	15	TRBD2	TRBJ2-1	CASKVREGRGNEQFF
TRBV14	14	-	TRBJ1-2	CASSQDPRGRGYTF
TRBV10-3	22	-	TRBJ2-6	CAISEPRLGGRGGWGGANVLTF
TRBV12-3/TRBV12-4	13	-	TRBJ1-5	CASSRVRDQPQHF
TRBV28	16	-	TRBJ1-5	CASSFLDRISNQPQHF
TRBV27	13	-	TRBJ2-7	CASSHAGVYEQYF
TRBV27	14	-	TRBJ2-2	CASSLQEGAGELFF
TRBV13	14	-	TRBJ2-7	CASSDTRQGYEQYF
TRBV9	14	TRBD2	TRBJ2-1	CASSAPGGYNEQFF
TRBV5-1	14	-	TRBJ2-1	CASNSSWAGNEQFF
TRBV18	14	TRBD1	TRBJ1-2	CASSSTGPPFGYTF
TRBV4-1	17	-	TRBJ1-5	CASSRKVQGRNNQPQHF
TRBV11-2	19	TRBD2	TRBJ2-1	CASSRGGTSGRLAYNEQFF
TRBV29-1	13	-	TRBJ1-2	CSVDDRPNYGYTF
TRBV6-5	14	TRBD1	TRBJ2-1	CASSFSDRADEQFF
TRBV12-3/TRBV12-4	17	TRBD1	TRBJ2-2	CASSRRRPTGGRGELLF
TRBV6-1	16	-	TRBJ1-4	CASSESSPVGGEKLFF
TRBV3-1	13	-	TRBJ1-1	CASTRGLRTEAFF